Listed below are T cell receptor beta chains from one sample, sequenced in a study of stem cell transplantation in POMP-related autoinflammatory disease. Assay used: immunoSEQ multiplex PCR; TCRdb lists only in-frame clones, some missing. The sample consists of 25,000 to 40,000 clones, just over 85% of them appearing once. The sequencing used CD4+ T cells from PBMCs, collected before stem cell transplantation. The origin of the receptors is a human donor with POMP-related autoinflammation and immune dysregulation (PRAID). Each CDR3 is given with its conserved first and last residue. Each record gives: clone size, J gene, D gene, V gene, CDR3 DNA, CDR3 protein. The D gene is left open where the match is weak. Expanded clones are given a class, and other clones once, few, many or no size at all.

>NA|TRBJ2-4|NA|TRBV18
TGTGCCAGCTCACCCATTCCAACGGCCCCACTAGCCAAAAACATTCAGTACTTC
CASSPIPTAPLAKNIQYF
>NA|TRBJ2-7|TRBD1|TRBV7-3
TGTGCCAGCAGCCCGGACAGGGGGACCTACGAGCAGTACTTC
CASSPDRGTYEQYF
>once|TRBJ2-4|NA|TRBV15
TGTGCCACCAGCAGGGCGGCTAGCGTCCGCGACATTCAGTACTTC
CATSRAASVRDIQYF
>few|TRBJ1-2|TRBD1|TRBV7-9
TGTGCCAGCAGCCGTTGGACAGGGGGCTATGGCTACACCTTC
CASSRWTGGYGYTF
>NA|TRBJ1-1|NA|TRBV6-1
TGTGCCAGCAGTGAAACTTGGGGACCGCTGAACACTGAAGCTTTCTTT
CASSETWGPLNTEAFF
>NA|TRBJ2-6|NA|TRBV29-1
TGCAGCGTTCTCGGGCTCAGGGGGGCCAACGTCCTGACTTTC
CSVLGLRGANVLTF
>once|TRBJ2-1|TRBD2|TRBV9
TGTGCCAGCAGCGGTGCGGGAGAAGTCGGGGGGGTTTACAATGAGCAGTTCTTC
CASSGAGEVGGVYNEQFF
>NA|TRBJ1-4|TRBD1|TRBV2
TGTGCCAGCAGCGCCAGACAGGGTACTAATGAAAAACTGTTTTTT
CASSARQGTNEKLFF
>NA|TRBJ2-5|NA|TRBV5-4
TGTGCCAGCAGCTTGGGGTCCCCAACCCTCCAAGAGACCCAGTACTTC
CASSLGSPTLQETQYF
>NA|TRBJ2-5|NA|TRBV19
TGTGCCAGTAGTATAGGATTCACGGCCTCTCAAGAGACCCAGTACTTC
CASSIGFTASQETQYF
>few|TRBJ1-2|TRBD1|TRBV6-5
TGTGCCAGCAGGGACAGGGTTTATGGCTACACCTTC
CASRDRVYGYTF